The clone carrying this TCR beta chain appeared a few times. The germline V gene encodes CDR1 SNHLY and CDR2 FYNNEI. The V gene lost 5 bases and the J gene lost 6 bases, with 9 bases spanning the gap. The CDR3 has 12 amino acids. It was with unique molecular identifiers that the TCRbeta library was prepared. TCRdb reanalysed the PCR reads using MiXCR and keeps one entry per CDR3 protein. Of 80,000 to 100,000 distinct CDR3 sequences listed, about 22% are singletons. This sample stems from a study of T-cell reconstitution after alpha-beta-depleted transplantation in children. The rearrangement links TRBV2 to TRBJ2-3; D unclear. This receptor was obtained from a boy under 10 years old with acute lymphoblastic leukemia, due to receive a stem cell transplant. The sample was PBMCs, taken before TCRalphabeta/CD19-depleted stem cell transplant. The CDR3 reads CASSQTPDTQYF. CDR3 coding DNA: TGTGCCAGCAGTCAGACCCCCGATACGCAGTATTTT.